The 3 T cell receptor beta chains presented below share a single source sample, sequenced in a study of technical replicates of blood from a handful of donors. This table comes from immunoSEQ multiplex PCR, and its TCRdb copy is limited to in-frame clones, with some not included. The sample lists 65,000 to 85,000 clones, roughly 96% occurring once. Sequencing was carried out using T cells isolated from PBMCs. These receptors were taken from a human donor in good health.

The chain's CDR3 is CASSIQGGETQYF. The CDR3 DNA sequence: TGTGCCAGTAGTATTCAGGGAGGCGAGACCCAGTACTTC. This chain joins TRBV19 and TRBJ2-5, with D possibly TRBD2 on 6 matching bases. The CDR3 runs 13 residues. Trimming took 3 bases from V and 5 from J, leaving 10 bases between them. The germline V gene encodes CDR1 LNHDA and CDR2 SQIVND (reference sequence).

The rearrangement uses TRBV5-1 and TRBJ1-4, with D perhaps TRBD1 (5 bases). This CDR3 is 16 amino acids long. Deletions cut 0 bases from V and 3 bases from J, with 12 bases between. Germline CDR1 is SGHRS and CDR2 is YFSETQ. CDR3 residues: CASSLGGDGSNEKLFF. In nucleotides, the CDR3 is TGCGCCAGCAGCTTGGGCGGGGACGGATCTAATGAAAAACTGTTTTTT. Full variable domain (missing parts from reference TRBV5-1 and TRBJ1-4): KAGVTQTPRYLIKTRGQQVTLSCSPISGHRSVSWYQQTPGQGLQFLFEYFSETQRNKGNFPGRFSGRQFSNSRSEMNVSTLELGDSALYLCASSLGGDGSNEKLFFGSGTQLSVL.

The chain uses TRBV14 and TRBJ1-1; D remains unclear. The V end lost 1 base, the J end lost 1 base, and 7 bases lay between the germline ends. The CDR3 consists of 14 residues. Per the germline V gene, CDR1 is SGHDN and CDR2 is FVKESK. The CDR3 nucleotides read TGTGCCAGCAGCCAAGCTGGGCCGAACACTGAAGCTTTCTTT. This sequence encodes CASSQAGPNTEAFF.